These T cell receptor beta chains were read from a single sample in a study of blood T cell repertoires in COVID-19. TCRdb keeps only in-frame clones here, not all; method: immunoSEQ multiplex PCR. The table includes fewer than 150,000 clones, more than 75% detected once. Sequenced: peripheral blood. These receptors came from an elderly woman with acute or convalescent COVID-19. The CDR3 runs from the conserved cysteine through the conserved F or W. D genes are given only for firm matches.

j_gene: TRBJ2-1
v_gene: TRBV28
d_gene: TRBD2
CDR3aa: CASSPAGDNEQFF

j_gene: TRBJ2-7
v_gene: TRBV7-2
d_gene: -
CDR3aa: CASSLRGFREQYF

j_gene: TRBJ2-3
v_gene: TRBV28
d_gene: -
CDR3aa: CASSQTRTDTQYF

j_gene: TRBJ2-7
v_gene: TRBV9
d_gene: -
CDR3aa: CASSVGRQNYYEQYF

j_gene: TRBJ2-2
v_gene: TRBV4-1
d_gene: -
CDR3aa: CASAGPGELFF

j_gene: TRBJ1-3
v_gene: TRBV19
d_gene: TRBD1
CDR3aa: CASSTTGTGGNTIYF

j_gene: TRBJ1-2
v_gene: TRBV3-1/TRBV3-2
d_gene: -
CDR3aa: CASSRGDRHNYGYTF

j_gene: TRBJ1-6
v_gene: TRBV6-4
d_gene: -
CDR3aa: CASIEGRTPLHF

j_gene: TRBJ1-2
v_gene: TRBV5-1
d_gene: -
CDR3aa: CASSSGTPVGGYTF

j_gene: TRBJ1-1
v_gene: TRBV4-1
d_gene: TRBD1
CDR3aa: CASSLRPAGQGGNTEAFF

j_gene: TRBJ2-7
v_gene: TRBV13
d_gene: -
CDR3aa: CASSSDGRSYEQYF

j_gene: TRBJ2-3
v_gene: TRBV6-5
d_gene: TRBD1
CDR3aa: CASRDWTGWNTQYF

j_gene: TRBJ2-7
v_gene: TRBV7-9
d_gene: TRBD2
CDR3aa: CASSPGRGLAELNRDEQYF

j_gene: TRBJ1-1
v_gene: TRBV2
d_gene: -
CDR3aa: CASSEWGLVNTEAFF

j_gene: TRBJ1-1
v_gene: TRBV30
d_gene: -
CDR3aa: CAWRGGNTEAFF

j_gene: TRBJ2-5
v_gene: TRBV5-1
d_gene: -
CDR3aa: CASSFAGAETQYF

j_gene: TRBJ2-3
v_gene: TRBV5-6
d_gene: TRBD2
CDR3aa: CASSLRAGGRTDTQYF

j_gene: TRBJ2-7
v_gene: TRBV19
d_gene: -
CDR3aa: CASSISGEGSYEQYF

j_gene: TRBJ2-3
v_gene: TRBV4-1
d_gene: TRBD2
CDR3aa: CASSQGYFSRTSGSTDTQYF

j_gene: TRBJ2-1
v_gene: TRBV5-1
d_gene: TRBD2
CDR3aa: CASSLAFWSSGGTTYNEQFF

j_gene: TRBJ1-2
v_gene: TRBV6-5
d_gene: -
CDR3aa: CASRSRQVLRRGYTF

j_gene: TRBJ2-7
v_gene: TRBV7-9
d_gene: TRBD1
CDR3aa: CASSLTPGQGASYEQYF

j_gene: TRBJ1-4
v_gene: TRBV7-9
d_gene: -
CDR3aa: CASSLGQGMDEKLFF

j_gene: TRBJ2-2
v_gene: TRBV7-2
d_gene: TRBD2
CDR3aa: CASSSQSGKNTGELFF

j_gene: TRBJ2-5
v_gene: TRBV9
d_gene: -
CDR3aa: CASSVGAAQETQYF

j_gene: TRBJ2-1
v_gene: TRBV5-1
d_gene: -
CDR3aa: CASSFSDSNEQFF

j_gene: TRBJ2-1
v_gene: TRBV19
d_gene: -
CDR3aa: CASSTTMVTYNEQFF

j_gene: TRBJ2-6
v_gene: TRBV10-2
d_gene: -
CDR3aa: CASSTDSTSGANVLTF

j_gene: TRBJ1-5
v_gene: TRBV18
d_gene: TRBD1
CDR3aa: CASSLGQGSHQPQHF

j_gene: TRBJ2-7
v_gene: TRBV12-3/TRBV12-4
d_gene: -
CDR3aa: CASRTGSYEQYF

j_gene: TRBJ1-2
v_gene: TRBV30
d_gene: -
CDR3aa: CAWARTLQGGYTF

j_gene: TRBJ1-3
v_gene: TRBV5-1
d_gene: TRBD1
CDR3aa: CASSSTGGAGNTIYF

j_gene: TRBJ2-2
v_gene: TRBV19
d_gene: TRBD2
CDR3aa: CASSPLAGDYGELFF

j_gene: TRBJ2-7
v_gene: TRBV5-8
d_gene: -
CDR3aa: CASSQLRGGDYEQYF

j_gene: TRBJ2-3
v_gene: TRBV5-6
d_gene: TRBD1
CDR3aa: CASSRGQITDTQYF

j_gene: TRBJ1-2
v_gene: TRBV28
d_gene: -
CDR3aa: CAARGAPRVGYTF

j_gene: TRBJ2-1
v_gene: TRBV5-1
d_gene: TRBD2
CDR3aa: CASTKPGLAGGKDYNEQFF

j_gene: TRBJ1-1
v_gene: TRBV3-1/TRBV3-2
d_gene: -
CDR3aa: CASSQEIGSRKMNTEAFF

j_gene: TRBJ2-3
v_gene: TRBV6-5
d_gene: TRBD1
CDR3aa: CASSYGQGEDTQYF

j_gene: TRBJ1-5
v_gene: TRBV4-1
d_gene: -
CDR3aa: CASSQDARMIGNQPQHF

j_gene: TRBJ2-7
v_gene: TRBV3-1/TRBV3-2
d_gene: TRBD1
CDR3aa: CASSPGTAYEQYF

j_gene: TRBJ2-7
v_gene: TRBV30
d_gene: -
CDR3aa: CAWSLQGYNEQYF

j_gene: TRBJ1-5
v_gene: TRBV12-3/TRBV12-4
d_gene: -
CDR3aa: CASSPNKLQPQHF

j_gene: TRBJ1-6
v_gene: TRBV7-8
d_gene: -
CDR3aa: CASSHIQSPLHF

j_gene: TRBJ2-7
v_gene: TRBV5-1
d_gene: -
CDR3aa: CASSLLQGPYEQYF

j_gene: TRBJ2-7
v_gene: TRBV7-2
d_gene: TRBD2
CDR3aa: CASSLRLAGYEQYF

j_gene: TRBJ2-7
v_gene: TRBV6-5
d_gene: TRBD1
CDR3aa: CASSWVGQGVDEQYF

j_gene: TRBJ2-2
v_gene: TRBV11-2
d_gene: -
CDR3aa: CASSPLSTGELFF

j_gene: TRBJ2-5
v_gene: TRBV5-1
d_gene: TRBD1
CDR3aa: CASSPSNRGETQYF

j_gene: TRBJ1-2
v_gene: TRBV11-2
d_gene: -
CDR3aa: CASSSLSRTDSAYGYTF

j_gene: TRBJ2-5
v_gene: TRBV5-4
d_gene: -
CDR3aa: CASSFTAGEETQYF

j_gene: TRBJ1-2
v_gene: TRBV4-2
d_gene: TRBD1
CDR3aa: CASSQGTGVVNYGYTF

j_gene: TRBJ2-7
v_gene: TRBV5-1
d_gene: TRBD1
CDR3aa: CASRPRQGSAFEQYF

j_gene: TRBJ2-7
v_gene: TRBV9
d_gene: TRBD1
CDR3aa: CASSLGQGPFEQYF

j_gene: TRBJ2-2
v_gene: TRBV5-4
d_gene: TRBD2
CDR3aa: CASSLRGLAGVNTGELFF

j_gene: TRBJ2-7
v_gene: TRBV6-5
d_gene: -
CDR3aa: CASSYNGFQATYEQYF

j_gene: TRBJ2-4
v_gene: TRBV4-2
d_gene: -
CDR3aa: CASSQAWGDIQYF